Presented here are 19 T cell receptor beta chains from one specimen sequenced in a study of graft-versus-host responses after intestinal transplantation. The data were produced by immunoSEQ multiplex PCR, yet TCRdb's version contains in-frame clones alone and is incomplete. Among roughly 89,000 clones, roughly nine tenths were seen once, and the ten largest hold roughly 0.15%. The antigens these receptors bind are not known. Specimen: unstimulated CD4+ T cells sorted from spleen or lymph node cells, collected before intestinal transplant. The receptors were gathered from a human donor who received an intestinal transplant.

The rearrangement links TRBV4-1 to TRBJ2-3, with TRBD1 as a possible D gene (5 bases). This CDR3 comprises 16 residues. V lost 2 bases to trimming and J lost 2 bases, with 14 bases between them. Germline V gene sequence: CDR1 MGHRA, CDR2 YSYEKL. The CDR3 is CASSQQSRGNTDTQYF. The DNA of the CDR3 is TGCGCCAGCAGCCAACAGTCTAGGGGAAACACAGATACGCAGTATTTT.

This rearrangement joins TRBV5-1 to TRBJ2-3; 15 nucleotides line up with TRBD2. This CDR3 comprises 20 residues. Germline V gene data show CDR1 as SGHRS and CDR2 as YFSETQ. The V gene end was trimmed by 4 bases and the J gene end by 4 bases; junction bases not matched to a gene: 16. CDR3 DNA sequence: TGCGCCAGCAGCCTGGTAACCCCGGGACTAGCGGGAGGTGCCGCAGATACGCAGTATTTT. Protein: CASSLVTPGLAGGAADTQYF.

The J gene is TRBJ2-3, the V gene TRBV5-4; TRBD2 matches 9 bases. The CDR3 has 17 amino acids. J was trimmed by 0 bases and V by 1 base; bases with no gene match: 6. Germline V gene data show CDR1 as SGHNT and CDR2 as YYREEE (reference sequence). This chain's CDR3 is CASSLTRLADSTDTQYF. CDR3 sequence (DNA): TGTGCCAGCAGCTTGACTCGACTAGCGGATAGCACAGATACGCAGTATTTT.

J is TRBJ1-2 and V is TRBV5-8; possibly TRBD1 for D (6 bases). Trimming took off 4 bases at V and 8 bases at J, with 18 bases between the two ends. The germline gives CDR1 SGHTS, CDR2 YDEGEE. The CDR3 spans 14 residues. DNA for the CDR3: TGTGCCAGCAGCCACGATTCGGGGGGGCGAGGCTACACCTTC. As protein: CASSHDSGGRGYTF.

CDR3 sequence (DNA): TGTGCCAGCAGTTACTCCGACAGGGGCTACGAGCAGTACTTC. This translates into CASSYSDRGYEQYF. J is TRBJ2-7 and V is TRBV6-5; TRBD1 agrees at 8 bases. The CDR3 runs 14 residues. The germline V gene has CDR1 MNHEY and CDR2 SVGAGI. The V gene end was trimmed by 0 bases and the J gene end by 3 bases; junction bases not matched to a gene: 1.

This chain connects TRBV27 to TRBJ2-7; 7 positions match TRBD2. The CDR3 contains 16 residues. V lost 2 bases to trimming and J lost 5 bases; unmatched junction nucleotides: 12. CDR1 and CDR2 (germline): MNHEY, SMNVEV (reference sequence). The CDR3 loop reads CASSLLFGAGDNEQYF. For the CDR3, the DNA is TGTGCCAGCAGTTTACTGTTTGGGGCGGGAGACAACGAGCAGTACTTC.

The chain combines TRBV2 with TRBJ1-2; no clear D gene. CDR1 is SNHLY and CDR2 is FYNNEI in the germline V gene. V lost 2 bases to trimming and J lost 4 bases, with 8 bases between them. The CDR3 runs to 13 residues. The CDR3 region has the DNA TGTGCCAGCAGTGAAACGGAGCGCTATGGCTACACCTTC. Amino acids: CASSETERYGYTF.

The V call is TRBV5-1, the J call TRBJ1-2; D is possibly TRBD1 (5 bases). Germline CDR1 SGHRS, CDR2 YFSETQ. The CDR3 spans 16 residues. Trimming shortened V by 1 base and J by 5 bases, and 18 bases separated the two germline ends. This CDR3 is CASSLSRGIDVYGYTF. The CDR3 region has the DNA TGCGCCAGCAGCTTGTCTCGGGGGATAGACGTGTATGGCTACACCTTC.

This chain joins TRBV5-8 and TRBJ1-2; 7 bases line up with TRBD1. The CDR3 spans 16 residues. Unmatched junction bases numbered 16, after V lost 4 bases and J lost 7 bases. The germline CDR1 and CDR2 sequences are SGHTS and YDEGEE. The CDR3 coding sequence is TGTGCCAGCAGCCTGGTAGCGGACAGGTCCGGTTTTGGCTACACCTTC. Its translation: CASSLVADRSGFGYTF.

The V call is TRBV12-5, the J call TRBJ2-6; 8 bases agree with TRBD1. V trimming: 5 bases; J trimming: 2 bases; junction bases outside the gene matches: 2. This CDR3 is built from 15 residues. Germline V lookup: CDR1 LGHNT, CDR2 FRNRAP. The CDR3 protein is CASGPGQAGANVLTF. CDR3 bases: TGTGCTAGTGGTCCGGGACAGGCTGGGGCCAACGTCCTGACTTTC.

The V and J genes are TRBV4-1 and TRBJ2-3, with TRBD2 identical over 7 bases. The CDR3 spans 15 residues. With 5 bases clipped from V and 2 bases from J, the junction kept 7 bases outside the gene matches. Per the germline V gene, CDR1 is MGHRA and CDR2 is YSYEKL. CDR3 region: CASSAGDPPTDTQYF. The DNA of the CDR3 is TGCGCCAGCAGCGCGGGAGACCCCCCCACAGATACGCAGTATTTT.

V usage is TRBV15 and J usage is TRBJ2-7, with D hard to call. Trimming removed 1 base at V and 2 bases at J, with 9 bases between. Germline assignment: CDR1 LNHNV and CDR2 YYDKDF (reference sequence). There are 14 residues in the CDR3. DNA of the CDR3: TGTGCCACCAGCAGAGTGGGCTACCCCTACGAGCAGTACTTC. The encoded protein is CATSRVGYPYEQYF.

The rearrangement uses TRBV6-5 and TRBJ2-5; 7 bases match TRBD1. The J call may be mistaken, given a closer DNA end match to TRBJ2-7. Germline values: CDR1 MNHEY, CDR2 SVGAGI. The CDR3 has 13 amino acids. Here the CDR3 DNA reads TGTGCCAGCAGCCCCGGGACAGCCTACGAGCAGTACTTC. Translation: CASSPGTAYEQYF.

This clone was recorded once. The rearrangement uses TRBV15 and TRBJ2-1; weak D call: TRBD1 (6 bases). Germline CDR1 is LNHNV and CDR2 is YYDKDF (reference sequence). The CDR3 totals 16 residues. V was cut by 2 bases and J by 5 bases, with 16 bases left in between. The CDR3 region has the DNA TGTGCCACCAGCAGAATAACAGGGAGAGGAAACAATGAGCAGTTCTTC. As protein: CATSRITGRGNNEQFF.

This chain joins TRBV11-2 and TRBJ2-7; 7 positions match TRBD2. Germline CDR1 reads SGHAT; CDR2 reads FQNNGV. Germline trimming cut 1 base from V and 1 base from J; bases unmatched to any gene: 4. The CDR3 loop spans 15 amino acids. The CDR3: CASSLVAGESYEQYF. For the CDR3, the DNA is TGTGCCAGCAGCTTAGTGGCGGGAGAGTCCTACGAGCAGTACTTC.

The gene calls are TRBV19 and TRBJ2-1; possibly TRBD2 for D (5 bases). The germline CDR1 and CDR2 sequences are LNHDA and SQIVND (reference sequence). V was shortened by 6 bases and J by 5 bases, with 11 bases between the two germline ends. This CDR3 is 13 amino acids long. CDR3 bases: TGTGCCAGTAGCCCCCCCGGGAACAATGAGCAGTTCTTC. Amino acid sequence: CASSPPGNNEQFF.

The chain employs TRBV30 and TRBJ2-7, with TRBD1 matching over 9 bases. The germline V gene encodes CDR1 GTSNPN and CDR2 SVGIG (reference sequence). CDR3 length: 16 amino acids. V was pared by 0 bases and J by 5 bases, with 11 bases of the junction left unmatched. The CDR3 bases are TGTGCCTGGAGTGTATGGGGGACAGGGCACAGCAACGAGCAGTACTTC. This sequence encodes CAWSVWGTGHSNEQYF.

This chain joins TRBV6-5 and TRBJ1-2, with 7 bases fitting TRBD1. Per germline, CDR1 MNHEY and CDR2 SVGAGI. This CDR3 is 13 amino acids long. J was trimmed by 2 bases and V by 6 bases; bases with no gene match: 3. CDR3 amino acids: CASSRDSNYGYTF. The CDR3 region has the DNA TGTGCCAGCAGCAGGGACAGCAACTATGGCTACACCTTC.

The chain carries TRBV2 and TRBJ2-2; tentative D call: TRBD2 (6 bases). The CDR3 sequence is 15 residues long. The germline V and J ends were trimmed by 4 bases and 0 bases, with 9 bases remaining between them. The germline CDR1 and CDR2 sequences are SNHLY and FYNNEI. Here the CDR3 DNA reads TGTGCCAGCAGTGTTGGCGGGGCGAACACCGGGGAGCTGTTTTTT. Amino acids: CASSVGGANTGELFF.